Included here is one TCR beta chain sequence, with context. This CDR3 region has 15 residues. V was clipped by 6 bases and J by 2 bases; unmatched bases: 5. Germline V gene sequence: CDR1 PRHDT, CDR2 FYEKMQ (reference sequence). The entry originates in a study of cytomegalovirus exposure and HLA in healthy donors. PCR was performed using 60 Vbeta and 13 Jbeta primers. This table comes from immunoSEQ multiplex PCR, and its TCRdb copy is limited to in-frame clones, with some not included. The profile shows 160,000 or so clones, approximately 80% of them singletons. The receptor's source is a young man in good health and CMV-seropositive. This chain links TRBV13 with TRBJ2-1; 9 bases align to TRBD2. Specimen: PBMCs. Here the CDR3 reads CASSSSGVPYNEQFF. DNA of the CDR3: TGTGCCAGCAGTTCTAGCGGGGTTCCCTACAATGAGCAGTTCTTC.